This note documents a single TCR beta chain sequence. Its antigen remains unidentified. The data were taken from a study of T cells expressing NK-cell markers. In the study overall: The study drew TCR beta repertoires from sorted CD3+CD56+NKG2C+, CD3+CD56+NKG2C- and CD3+CD56-NKG2C+ T cells. Seven sequenced donors out of eight were HCMV-seropositive, one seronegative. Study conclusions and caveats: In a handful of donors, dominant CD3+CD56+NKG2C+ clones formed about 1.0-8% of CD8+ cells.

There are 16 residues in the CDR3. Germline CDR1 and CDR2: SGHRS and YFSETQ. TCRdb reprocessed the 5' RACE reads and keeps a single row for each CDR3 protein, giving no DNA. Its listing shows 550,000 to 600,000 distinct CDR3 sequences. This chain links TRBV5-1 with TRBJ2-1; the TCRdb D gene call, TRBD1, has no DNA to confirm it. The receptor's source is a man aged 18 to 35 in good health. Sequenced: blood T cells: a sorted CD56 or NKG2C T cell subset, CD4+ or CD8+ T cells, or bulk PBMC T cells (not recorded which). CDR3 loop: CASSPDRGGLYNEQFF.